Presented here are 10 T cell receptor beta chains from one specimen sequenced in a study of memory CD4+ T cells and cytomegalovirus serostatus. The sort gate was single viable CD3+CD4+CD8-CD45RO+ cells for memory CD4+ T cells. Sequencing was performed with immunoSEQ multiplex PCR; in TCRdb, only in-frame clones are kept and a portion is missing. Seen here are 35,000 to 50,000 clones, 75% to 85% observed once, and the top ten hold roughly 1.1%. The source material was memory CD4+ T cells from blood. These TCRs come from an adult in good health and CMV-seronegative.

The chain links TRBV6-1 to TRBJ2-5; no firm D call. The germline V gene encodes CDR1 MNHNS and CDR2 SASEGT. V lost 6 bases and J 3 bases, leaving 2 bases between the germline ends. The CDR3 has 10 residues. CDR3 in DNA: TGTGCCAGCAGGAAAGAGACCCAGTACTTC. Protein sequence: CASRKETQYF.

This chain connects TRBV5-8 to TRBJ1-2, with 7 bases matching TRBD1. Germline CDR1 SGHTS, CDR2 YDEGEE. This CDR3 spans 14 amino acids. The V and J ends lost 2 bases and 7 bases, in that order; junction bases with no gene match: 8. Written as DNA, the CDR3 is TGTGCCAGCAGCTTAGGGACAGCAGCGTCTGGCTACACCTTC. This translates into CASSLGTAASGYTF. Supplemented by reference TRBV5-8 and TRBJ1-2, the full variable domain reads EAGVTQSPTHLIKTRGQQATLRCSPISGHTSVYWYQQALGLGLQFLLWYDEGEERNRGNFPPRFSGRQFPNYSSELNVNALELEDSALYLCASSLGTAASGYTFGSGTRLTVV.

CDR3 coding DNA: TGTGCCTGGAGCCTTAAAGGACAGGGAGAATCATGGCCCCAGCATTTT. Translating it yields CAWSLKGQGESWPQHF. The rearrangement links TRBV30 to TRBJ1-5; 8 bases are shared with TRBD1. Per the germline V gene, CDR1 is GTSNPN and CDR2 is SVGIG (reference sequence). The CDR3 length is 16 residues. V trimming: 3 bases; J trimming: 9 bases; junction bases outside the gene matches: 16.

This clone was detected only a few times. The chain is built from TRBV7-9 and TRBJ2-3, with TRBD2 matching 7 bases. The CDR3 length is 14 residues. V lost 5 bases, J lost 1 base, and 3 bases stayed unmatched. Per germline, CDR1 SEHNR and CDR2 FQNEAQ (reference sequence). The CDR3 reads CASSPRERTDTQYF. Here the CDR3 DNA reads TGTGCCAGCAGCCCGCGGGAGCGCACAGATACGCAGTATTTT.

The V gene is TRBV4-1, the J gene TRBJ1-2; D is perhaps TRBD1 (6 bases). V was trimmed by 4 bases and J by 2 bases, leaving 8 bases between them. CDR1 is MGHRA and CDR2 is YSYEKL in the germline V gene. This CDR3 region has 13 residues. The CDR3 DNA sequence: TGCGCCAGCAGCCGAGGACAGAACTATGGCTACACCTTC. Its protein is CASSRGQNYGYTF.

J is TRBJ2-2 and V is TRBV5-1; 11 bases line up with TRBD2. This CDR3 has 16 amino acids. Per the germline V gene, CDR1 is SGHRS and CDR2 is YFSETQ. V lost 6 bases, J lost 4 bases, and 8 bases stayed unmatched. CDR3 residues: CASTAPTSGVTGELFF. CDR3 DNA sequence: TGCGCCAGCACCGCCCCGACTAGCGGGGTCACCGGGGAGCTGTTTTTT.

This clone was seen a single time. This chain links TRBV7-2 with TRBJ1-1; 7 nucleotides line up with TRBD1. The germline gives CDR1 SGHTA, CDR2 FQGNSA. The CDR3 extends over 14 amino acids. J was trimmed by 4 bases and V by 6 bases; bases with no gene match: 8. CDR3 residues: CASRFDRASTEAFF. The CDR3 DNA reads as TGTGCCAGCAGGTTCGACAGGGCCAGCACTGAAGCTTTCTTT.

V is TRBV29-1 and J is TRBJ1-1, with 7 bases that match TRBD1. V lost 3 bases to trimming and J lost 1 base; unmatched junction nucleotides: 2. The length of the CDR3 is 13 residues. Germline V gene sequence: CDR1 SQVTM, CDR2 ANQGSEA. Written as DNA, the CDR3 is TGCAGCGTTGATAGGACAGGGAACACTGAAGCTTTCTTT. The encoded protein is CSVDRTGNTEAFF.

This clone was detected only a few times. V gene TRBV5-6 combines with J gene TRBJ1-1; TRBD1 might be the D (5 bases). The germline V and J ends were trimmed by 4 bases and 5 bases, with 18 bases remaining between them. Per germline, CDR1 SGHDT and CDR2 YYEEEE. The CDR3 length is 15 residues. The CDR3 region is CASSPTGTKRTEAFF. The CDR3 region has the DNA TGTGCCAGCAGCCCTACCGGGACCAAGAGGACTGAAGCTTTCTTT.

This chain uses TRBV25-1 with TRBJ1-1, with 9 bases identical to TRBD1. Trimming took 8 bases from V and 4 from J; bases not matched to a gene: 2. Germline assignment: CDR1 MGHDK and CDR2 SYGVNS. This CDR3 region has 12 residues. The CDR3 here is CASGQGFTEAFF. DNA for the CDR3: TGTGCCAGCGGACAGGGGTTCACTGAAGCTTTCTTT.